The clone carrying this T cell receptor beta chain was recorded a few times. Its antigen is as yet unknown. The data were taken from a study of response to subunit inactivated influenza vaccine. Study results and caveats: The authors offered the suggestion that each seasonal influenza vaccination recruits few new T cells.

The germline V gene has CDR1 MDHEN and CDR2 SYDVKM. After removal of 3 bases from V and 3 bases from J, the junction contained 3 bases not matched to a gene. The CDR3 is 16 residues long. TCRdb redid the calling of the RT-PCR reads with MiXCR, one entry per CDR3 protein. The table has hundreds of thousands of distinct CDR3 sequences, approximately 21% seen once. This receptor was obtained from a man between 50 and 70 years old who received an inactivated influenza vaccine. This chain connects TRBV28 to TRBJ2-1; 12 bases align to TRBD2. Here the sequenced sample was PBMCs from blood, taken approximately 20 months after vaccination. The CDR3, as DNA: TGTGCCAGCAGTTTGAGGACTAGCGGGGACTACAATGAGCAGTTCTTC. Its translation is CASSLRTSGDYNEQFF. The full variable domain, in which reference TRBV28 and TRBJ2-1 provide the parts outside the CDR3, is DVKVTQSSRYLVKRTGEKVFLECVQDMDHENMFWYRQDPGLGLRLIYFSYDVKMKEKGDIPEGYSVSREKKERFSLILESASTNQTSMYLCASSLRTSGDYNEQFFGPGTRLTVL.